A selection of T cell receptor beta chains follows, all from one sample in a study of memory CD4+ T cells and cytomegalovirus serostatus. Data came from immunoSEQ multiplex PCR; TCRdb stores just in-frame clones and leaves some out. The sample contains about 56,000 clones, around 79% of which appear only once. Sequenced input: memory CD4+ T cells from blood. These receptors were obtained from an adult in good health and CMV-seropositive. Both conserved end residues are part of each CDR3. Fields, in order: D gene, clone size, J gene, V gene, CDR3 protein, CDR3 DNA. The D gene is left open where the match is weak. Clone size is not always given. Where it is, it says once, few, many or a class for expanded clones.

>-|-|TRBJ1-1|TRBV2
CARGGTGNTEAFF
TGTGCCAGGGGGGGGACGGGAAACACTGAAGCTTTCTTT
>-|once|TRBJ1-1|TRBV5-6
CASSSIPEGSNTEAFF
TGTGCCAGCAGCTCCATCCCGGAGGGATCGAACACTGAAGCTTTCTTT
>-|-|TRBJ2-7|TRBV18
CASSPRSDEQYF
TGTGCCAGCTCACCGCGGAGCGACGAGCAGTACTTC
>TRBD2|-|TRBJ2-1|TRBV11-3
CASSLDQSGSLSSYNEQFF
TGTGCCAGCAGCTTAGATCAAAGCGGGAGCCTTAGCTCCTACAATGAGCAGTTCTTC
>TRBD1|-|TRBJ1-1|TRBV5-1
CASSWTGMGAMTEAFF
TGCGCCAGCAGCTGGACAGGGATGGGGGCCATGACTGAAGCTTTCTTT
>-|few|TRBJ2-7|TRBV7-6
CASSLESQGSYEQYF
TGTGCCAGCAGCTTAGAAAGTCAGGGGTCCTACGAGCAGTACTTC
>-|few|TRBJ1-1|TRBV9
CASSAPGATNTEAFF
TGTGCCAGCAGCGCCCCCGGGGCCACGAACACTGAAGCTTTCTTT
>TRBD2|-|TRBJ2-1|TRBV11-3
CASSLDSGTYNEQFF
TGTGCCAGCAGCTTAGACAGCGGGACCTACAATGAGCAGTTCTTC
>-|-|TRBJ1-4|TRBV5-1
CASSPQGRTNEKLFF
TGCGCCAGCAGCCCTCAGGGTAGAACTAATGAAAAACTGTTTTTT
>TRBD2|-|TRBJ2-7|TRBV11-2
CASSSTSGSSYEQYF
TGTGCCAGCAGCTCGACTAGCGGGAGCTCCTACGAGCAGTACTTC
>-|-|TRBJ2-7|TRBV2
CASSEALLSLGEQYF
TGTGCCAGCAGTGAAGCGCTTCTGAGTCTAGGCGAGCAGTACTTC
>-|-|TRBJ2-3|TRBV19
CASSIFETGAQYF
TGTGCCAGTAGTATTTTTGAAACCGGGGCGCAGTATTTT
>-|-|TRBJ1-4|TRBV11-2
CASGGTILPEKLFF
TGTGCCAGCGGAGGGACAATCCTTCCTGAAAAACTGTTTTTT
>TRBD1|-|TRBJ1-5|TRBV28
CASSSSGGSQPQHF
TGTGCCAGCAGTTCCTCAGGGGGAAGTCAGCCCCAGCATTTT
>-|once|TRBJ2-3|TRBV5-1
CASKVQSISTDTQYF
TGCGCCAGCAAGGTCCAAAGCATTAGCACAGATACGCAGTATTTT
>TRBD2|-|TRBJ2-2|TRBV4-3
CASSQDHFRASGAWGELFF
TGCGCCAGCAGCCAAGACCACTTTCGGGCTAGCGGGGCTTGGGGGGAGCTGTTTTTT
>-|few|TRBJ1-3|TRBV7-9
CATEGAANSGNTIYF
TGTGCCACCGAGGGCGCGGCGAACTCTGGAAACACCATATATTTT
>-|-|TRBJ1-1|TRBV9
CASSVEGNSAEAFF
TGTGCCAGCAGCGTAGAAGGGAACAGTGCTGAAGCTTTCTTT
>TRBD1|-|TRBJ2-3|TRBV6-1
CASRGQITDTQYF
TGTGCCAGCAGGGGACAGATCACAGATACGCAGTATTTT
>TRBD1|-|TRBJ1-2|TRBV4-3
CASSHEYGTDTNYGYTF
TGCGCCAGCAGCCATGAATACGGGACAGATACTAACTATGGCTACACCTTC
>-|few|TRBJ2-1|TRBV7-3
CASSGSSSEQFF
TGTGCCAGCAGCGGCTCTAGCAGTGAGCAGTTCTTC
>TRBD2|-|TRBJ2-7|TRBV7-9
CASSVESGRGNEQYF
TGTGCCAGCAGTGTAGAGAGCGGGAGAGGAAACGAGCAGTACTTC
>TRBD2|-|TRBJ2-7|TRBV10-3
CAISPRGGPGKVLGEQYF
TGTGCCATCAGTCCCCGCGGGGGACCGGGAAAAGTGTTAGGCGAGCAGTACTTC